Presented here are 27 T cell receptor beta chains from one specimen sequenced in a study of CD8+ T cells in alopecia areata. Once RNA had been extracted, it was reverse transcribed into cDNA to act as the sequencing template. Using immunoSEQ multiplex PCR, the repertoire was profiled, and TCRdb retains in-frame clones only, with some absent. Here the sample spans some 170,000 clones, approximately 59% being singletons. The specimen comprised CD4+ T cells sorted from blood, sampled at week 0. The receptors come from a human donor with alopecia areata.

The rearrangement joins TRBV23-1 to TRBJ2-5, with a tentative D call TRBD1 (6 bases). TRBV23-1 is noted as an ORF with a role that remains uncertain. Trimming cost V 1 base and J 4 bases, with 25 bases left between them. This CDR3 comprises 19 residues. As DNA, the CDR3 is TGCGCCAGCAGTCAATTGTCCGCCTCGGACAGCCCACCTGGAGAGACCCAGTACTTC. It translates to CASSQLSASDSPPGETQYF.

The rearrangement joins TRBV13 to TRBJ1-4; D gene uncertain. The germline V gene encodes CDR1 PRHDT and CDR2 FYEKMQ (reference sequence). V lost 0 bases and J lost 6, with 5 bases in between. The CDR3 totals 13 residues. CDR3 coding DNA: TGTGCCAGCAGCTTAGGGAATTATGAAAAACTGTTTTTT. It specifies CASSLGNYEKLFF.

The gene calls are TRBV7-9 and TRBJ1-5; D gene unclear. The CDR3 has 14 amino acids. In germline, CDR1 is SEHNR, CDR2 FQNEAQ (reference sequence). Trimming removed 6 bases at V and 0 bases at J, with 9 bases between. CDR3 amino acids: CASSEVLSNQPQHF. The CDR3 nucleotides read TGTGCCAGCAGTGAGGTGCTTAGCAATCAGCCCCAGCATTTT.

This clone appeared a single time. The rearrangement joins TRBV5-1 to TRBJ1-5; TRBD1 aligns across 11 bases. The ends lost 1 base at V and 5 bases at J; junction bases unmatched: 2. Germline V gives CDR1 SGHRS, CDR2 YFSETQ. There are 15 residues in the CDR3. The CDR3 DNA reads as TGCGCCAGCAGCTTGAGGACAGGGGGCGATCAGCCCCAGCATTTT. This encodes CASSLRTGGDQPQHF.

The chain joins TRBV29-1 to TRBJ1-1; D gene uncertain. The V end lost 0 bases, the J end lost 12 bases, and 17 bases lay between the germline ends. CDR3 size: 13 residues. Germline V lookup: CDR1 SQVTM, CDR2 ANQGSEA. The CDR3 here is CSVEDRTAEKTFF. The DNA for the CDR3 is TGCAGCGTTGAAGATCGTACAGCGGAGAAAACTTTCTTT.

The gene calls are TRBV5-6 and TRBJ1-2, with D possibly TRBD1 on 5 matching bases. Germline-derived CDR1 and CDR2 are SGHDT and YYEEEE. Trimming left V 0 bases short and J 8 bases short, with 11 bases between. This CDR3 has 13 amino acids. CDR3 coding DNA: TGTGCCAGCAGCTTGGGGGCCAGGGACGGCTACACCTTC. This encodes CASSLGARDGYTF.

The chain carries TRBV2 and TRBJ2-7; the D gene is possibly TRBD2 (6 bases). V gave up 8 bases and J gave up 2 bases, with 13 bases separating them. The CDR3 is 13 residues long. The germline V gene has CDR1 SNHLY and CDR2 FYNNEI. In DNA, the CDR3 is TGTGCCAGCCTCCGGGACTCCCCCTACGAGCAGTACTTC. Protein product: CASLRDSPYEQYF.

The chain employs TRBV29-1 and TRBJ1-1; D is perhaps TRBD1 (5 bases). The V and J ends lost 3 bases and 5 bases respectively, with 13 bases between them. Germline V lookup: CDR1 SQVTM, CDR2 ANQGSEA. The CDR3 loop spans 13 amino acids. The CDR3 sequence: CSVESQRGTEAFF. In DNA, the CDR3 is TGCAGCGTTGAGAGTCAGCGGGGGACTGAAGCTTTCTTT.

This clone was recorded a few times. J is TRBJ1-2 and V is TRBV19; D is ambiguous. Looked up from germline, CDR1 is LNHDA and CDR2 is SQIVND (reference sequence). The CDR3 is 11 amino acids. Trimming removed 7 bases at V and 7 bases at J, with 10 bases between. The CDR3 DNA is TGTGCCAGTACAGCGGCGGCTGGCTACACCTTC. It specifies CASTAAAGYTF.

This clone appeared a few times. The chain recombines TRBV29-1 with TRBJ1-2; a weak D match, TRBD1 (6 bases). V was shortened by 3 bases and J by 8 bases, with 10 bases between the two germline ends. Germline assignment: CDR1 SQVTM and CDR2 ANQGSEA. This CDR3 spans 11 amino acids. CDR3 in amino acids: CSVDRGTGYTF. As DNA, the CDR3 is TGCAGCGTTGACAGGGGTACCGGCTACACCTTC.

The chain has TRBV14 and TRBJ2-3; D is possibly TRBD1 (6 bases). CDR1 is SGHDN and CDR2 is FVKESK in the germline V gene. This CDR3 region has 15 residues. Trimming removed 1 base at V and 2 bases at J, with 10 bases between. The CDR3 coding sequence is TGTGCCAGCAGCCAAGCGACAGGAGACACAGATACGCAGTATTTT. The encoded protein is CASSQATGDTDTQYF. Together with reference TRBV14 and TRBJ2-3, the CDR3 gives the full variable domain: EAGVTQFPSHSVIEKGQTVTLRCDPISGHDNLYWYRRVMGKEIKFLLHFVKESKQDESGMPNNRFLAERTGGTYSTLKVQPAELEDSGVYFCASSQATGDTDTQYFGPGTRLTVL.

The genes are TRBV10-3 and TRBJ1-2; D gene uncertain. The CDR3 has 13 amino acids. Germline V gives CDR1 ENHRY, CDR2 SYGVKD. Trimming left V 9 bases short and J 2 bases short, with 13 bases between. The CDR3 sequence: CAISRAQNYGYTF. CDR3 nucleotide sequence: TGTGCCATAAGTCGGGCGCAGAACTATGGCTACACCTTC.

The chain employs TRBV5-6 and TRBJ2-5; 7 bases match TRBD2. The CDR3 has 15 residues. Germline CDR1 SGHDT, CDR2 YYEEEE. V lost 0 bases, J lost 2 bases, and 4 bases stayed unmatched. CDR3: CASSLGVGGQETQYF. CDR3 in DNA: TGTGCCAGCAGCTTGGGTGTCGGGGGGCAAGAGACCCAGTACTTC.

The V call is TRBV27, the J call TRBJ1-1; possible D gene TRBD1, 6 bases. CDR1 and CDR2 (germline): MNHEY, SMNVEV (reference sequence). V was clipped by 3 bases and J by 2 bases, with 10 bases between them. The CDR3 has 14 amino acids. CDR3 region: CASSFNRANTEAFF. DNA of the CDR3: TGTGCCAGCAGTTTTAACAGGGCCAACACTGAAGCTTTCTTT.

This chain links TRBV30 with TRBJ2-1; perhaps TRBD1 as D (6 bases). V shed 3 bases and J shed 2 bases, with 8 bases lying between them. CDR1 and CDR2 (germline): GTSNPN, SVGIG (reference sequence). The CDR3 spans 13 residues. The CDR3 sequence is CAWSRGTYNEQFF. For the CDR3, the DNA is TGTGCCTGGAGCAGGGGTACCTACAATGAGCAGTTCTTC.

This chain links TRBV7-9 with TRBJ1-5; possible D gene TRBD1, 5 bases. The germline V gene has CDR1 SEHNR and CDR2 FQNEAQ (reference sequence). There are 12 residues in the CDR3. Trimming stripped 5 bases from V and 6 bases from J, with 8 bases between. Written as DNA, the CDR3 is TGTGCCAGCAGCCCAGGGACTCAGCCCCAGCATTTT. Amino acid sequence: CASSPGTQPQHF.

Note on this clone: At one end the junction does not follow the germline gene, possibly because of a read error. The chain carries TRBV30 and TRBJ1-2; maybe TRBD1 (6 bases). This CDR3 region has 10 residues. Looked up from germline, CDR1 is GTSNPN and CDR2 is SVGIG (reference sequence). CDR3 DNA: TGTGCCTGGAGCCGACAGGTGATGTGCTTC. Translated, it gives CAWSRQVMCF.

This clone was seen only a few times. The rearrangement joins TRBV29-1 to TRBJ2-3; 9 positions agree with TRBD1. CDR3 length equals 14 residues. Looked up from germline, CDR1 is SQVTM and CDR2 is ANQGSEA. V was pared by 7 bases and J by 1 base, with 6 bases of the junction left unmatched. The CDR3 DNA reads as TGCAGCGCTGGACAGGGGTCGGGCACAGATACGCAGTATTTT. It yields the protein CSAGQGSGTDTQYF.

This sequence joins TRBV7-2 and TRBJ2-7; no clear D. There are 14 residues in the CDR3. V gave up 5 bases and J gave up 4 bases, with 15 bases separating them. CDR1 is SGHTA and CDR2 is FQGNSA in the germline V gene. Here the CDR3 DNA reads TGTGCCAGCAGCATCGACTCGGGTGGGTACGAGCAGTACTTC. Amino acids: CASSIDSGGYEQYF.

This clone appeared a few times. V and J are TRBV18 and TRBJ2-2; possibly TRBD1 for D (5 bases). Trimming cost V 5 bases and J 2 bases, with 9 bases left between them. There are 14 residues in the CDR3. Germline CDR1 and CDR2: KGHSH and LQKENI. For the CDR3, the DNA is TGTGCCAGCTCAGGCGACAGAAACACCGGGGAGCTGTTTTTT. Translating it yields CASSGDRNTGELFF.

V gene TRBV29-1 combines with J gene TRBJ2-5, with D tentatively TRBD2 (5 bases). This CDR3 has 16 residues. CDR1 and CDR2 from the germline V gene are SQVTM and ANQGSEA. V gave up 7 bases and J gave up 2 bases, with 23 bases separating them. CDR3 amino acids: CSGADHRGGQQETQYF. The CDR3 DNA reads as TGCAGCGGCGCCGACCACCGCGGAGGCCAGCAAGAGACCCAGTACTTC. The full variable domain, rest sourced from reference TRBV29-1 and TRBJ2-5, is SAVISQKPSRDICQRGTSLTIQCQVDSQVTMMFWYRQQPGQSLTLIATANQGSEATYESGFVIDKFPISRPNLTFSTLTVSNMSPEDSSIYLCSGADHRGGQQETQYFGPGTRLLVL.

DNA of the CDR3: TGTGCCAGCAGCCAGACTAGCGGGGGGCCCAATGAGCAGTTCTTC. This codes for CASSQTSGGPNEQFF. V and J are TRBV5-6 and TRBJ2-1; 13 bases match TRBD2. CDR3 size: 15 residues. Germline loops: CDR1 SGHDT, CDR2 YYEEEE. Trimming took 4 bases from V and 6 from J; bases not matched to a gene: 4.

This rearrangement joins TRBV29-1 to TRBJ2-3, with no clear D. Germline V gene sequence: CDR1 SQVTM, CDR2 ANQGSEA. Trimming stripped 6 bases from V and 5 bases from J, with 9 bases between. This CDR3 spans 11 amino acids. The CDR3 coding sequence is TGCAGCGTCGGGCTTTTAGATACGCAGTATTTT. As protein: CSVGLLDTQYF.

This clone was observed a handful of times. This rearrangement joins TRBV29-1 to TRBJ2-7; 8 bases line up with TRBD1. The CDR3 runs to 12 residues. Germline CDR1 reads SQVTM; CDR2 reads ANQGSEA. V lost 6 bases and J lost 5; bases outside the gene matches: 6. The CDR3 DNA reads TGCAGCGTAGGACAGGGAGGCGACGAGCAGTACTTC. This sequence encodes CSVGQGGDEQYF.

This clone was detected once. The V call is TRBV29-1, the J call TRBJ1-1, with 7 positions matching TRBD1. The germline V gene has CDR1 SQVTM and CDR2 ANQGSEA. Unmatched junction bases numbered 6, after V lost 1 base and J lost 4 bases. CDR3 length: 14 residues. This CDR3 is CSVEGGSGGTEAFF. CDR3 sequence (DNA): TGCAGCGTTGAAGGGGGGTCAGGGGGCACTGAAGCTTTCTTT.

The V and J genes are TRBV5-6 and TRBJ2-2; tentatively, D is TRBD2 (5 bases). CDR3 size: 15 residues. Deletions cut 0 bases from V and 4 bases from J, with 10 bases between. The germline CDR1 and CDR2 sequences are SGHDT and YYEEEE. The CDR3 is CASSLGHSGTGELFF. CDR3 in DNA: TGTGCCAGCAGCTTGGGACACAGCGGCACCGGGGAGCTGTTTTTT.

This clone has just one count. The chain joins TRBV19 to TRBJ1-5; D is unclear. This CDR3 comprises 15 residues. V lost 0 bases and J lost 4, with 10 bases in between. Germline CDR1 is LNHDA and CDR2 is SQIVND (reference sequence). CDR3 coding DNA: TGTGCCAGTAGTATAGATCGGGCCGCGAATCAGCCCCAGCATTTT. Translated: CASSIDRAANQPQHF.